The subject of this entry is one T cell receptor beta chain. Its specificity is unknown. The data were taken from a study of CD8 T cells in ankylosing spondylitis. Study conclusions and caveats: Characteristic of ankylosing spondylitis blood, it appeared, was a TCR beta motif comprising about eight highly homologous variants. A subset of motif variants has previously been described in the synovial fluid and blood of reactive arthritis. In ankylosing spondylitis patients, matched synovial fluid reportedly showed significant enrichment of disease-linked clones.

Germline CDR1 and CDR2: SGHRS and YFSETQ. The CDR3 sequence is 15 residues long. V shed 0 bases and J shed 9 bases, with 13 bases lying between them. 5'-RACE, quantitative and with molecular barcodes, yielded the TCR beta libraries. TCRdb re-analysed the 5' RACE reads in MiXCR, keeping a single row per CDR3 protein. The sample lists about 440,000 distinct CDR3 sequences; roughly 17% were seen once. This chain connects TRBV5-1 to TRBJ1-6; the D is unclear. The clonotype originates from a male donor with ankylosing spondylitis. The sequenced material came from blood, either unsorted or a sorted T cell fraction (not recorded which). CDR3 residues: CASSLDPASGSPLHF. The CDR3 DNA reads as TGCGCCAGCAGCTTGGATCCGGCCTCAGGTTCACCCCTCCACTTT.